The 14 T cell receptor beta chains presented below share a single source sample, sequenced in a study of PD-L1 blockade in urothelial cancer (dated by TCRdb to the late 2010s). The intended sense of this specimen's time point label: pretreatment peripheral blood. To prepare the library, the immunoSEQ multiplex PCR assay was applied. The immuneACCESS repertoire file appears here via TCRdb, limited to in-frame rearrangements. These files lack a portion of the clones; in checked studies, under half of the deficit traces to unresolved V genes, and the cause of the others is not known. The sample table holds roughly 52,000 clones, of which approximately 88% were seen once. The top ten clonotypes cover 1% to 1.5% of the sample. Sequencing was performed on PBMCs, taken around atezolizumab (anti-PD-L1) treatment. Receptors were obtained from a man aged 50 to 60 with urothelial cancer.

V gene TRBV19 combines with J gene TRBJ2-6, with D perhaps matching TRBD1 (5 bases). The germline V gene has CDR1 LNHDA and CDR2 SQIVND (reference sequence). The ends were cut back, 0 bases at V and 0 bases at J, with 6 bases in the middle. The CDR3 consists of 16 residues. Here the CDR3 reads CASSIDRDSGANVLTF. In DNA form, the CDR3 reads TGTGCCAGTAGTATAGACAGGGACTCTGGGGCCAACGTCCTGACTTTC. The variable domain in full, completed from reference TRBV19 and TRBJ2-6, reads DGGITQSPKYLFRKEGQNVTLSCEQNLNHDAMYWYRQDPGQGLRLIYYSQIVNDFQKGDIAEGYSVSREKKESFPLTVTSAQKNPTAFYLCASSIDRDSGANVLTFGAGSRLTVL.

The rearrangement uses TRBV19 and TRBJ1-2; 7 bases match TRBD1. After removal of 11 bases from V and 5 bases from J, the junction contained 17 bases not matched to a gene. Germline CDR1 is LNHDA and CDR2 is SQIVND (reference sequence). CDR3 length equals 15 residues. CDR3 sequence (DNA): TGTGCCTGTTCCGGGACAGTTTCCTCACTTTATGGCTACACCTTC. Its protein product is CACSGTVSSLYGYTF.

This chain uses TRBV6-6 with TRBJ2-5, with TRBD2 matching 8 bases. The ends lost 6 bases at V and 8 bases at J; junction bases unmatched: 14. CDR1 MNHNY and CDR2 SVGAGI come from the germline V gene (reference sequence). The CDR3 runs 15 residues. The CDR3 loop is CASSQGTREGGTQYF. CDR3 nucleotide sequence: TGTGCCAGCAGCCAAGGGACTAGGGAAGGCGGTACCCAGTACTTC.

This rearrangement joins TRBV5-4 to TRBJ1-1; 12 bases are a match to TRBD1. The V and J ends lost 2 bases and 0 bases, in that order; junction bases with no gene match: 5. This CDR3 region has 17 residues. The germline CDR1 and CDR2 sequences are SGHNT and YYREEE (reference sequence). The CDR3 loop reads CASSFGTGGRMNTEAFF. The CDR3 nucleotides read TGTGCCAGCAGCTTCGGGACAGGGGGCAGGATGAACACTGAAGCTTTCTTT. Full variable domain (outside the CDR3, taken from reference TRBV5-4 and TRBJ1-1): ETGVTQSPTHLIKTRGQQVTLRCSSQSGHNTVSWYQQALGQGPQFIFQYYREEENGRGNFPPRFSGLQFPNYSSELNVNALELDDSALYLCASSFGTGGRMNTEAFFGQGTRLTVV.

This clone has only a few counts. V gene TRBV7-9 combines with J gene TRBJ2-7; 8 bases line up with TRBD2. Trimming cost V 9 bases and J 0 bases; bases outside gene matches: 4. The CDR3 totals 13 residues. The V gene's germline CDR1 is SEHNR and CDR2 FQNEAQ (reference sequence). CDR3 nucleotides: TGTGCCAGTTCGGGAGGGCCCTCCTACGAGCAGTACTTC. Amino acids: CASSGGPSYEQYF.

This clone came up a few times. This rearrangement joins TRBV6-6 to TRBJ2-1; D call uncertain. The CDR3 runs to 14 residues. Germline assignment: CDR1 MNHNY and CDR2 SVGAGI (reference sequence). V shed 1 base and J shed 7 bases, with 11 bases lying between them. CDR3 amino acids: CASSYLSLSNEQFF. CDR3 DNA: TGTGCCAGCAGTTACTTGTCACTATCAAATGAGCAGTTCTTC.

This clone was seen only once. The rearrangement uses TRBV5-5 and TRBJ1-6, with a possible D match to TRBD1 (6 bases). The germline V and J ends were trimmed by 7 bases and 3 bases, with 14 bases remaining between them. Germline V gene sequence: CDR1 SGHKS, CDR2 YYEKEE (reference sequence). CDR3 length: 15 residues. The CDR3 DNA reads as TGTGCCAGCGAACCAGGGGTGGGCTATAATTCACCCCTCCACTTT. Protein: CASEPGVGYNSPLHF.

The rearrangement joins TRBV7-9 to TRBJ2-5; D might be TRBD1 (6 bases). The CDR3 covers 15 residues. Trimming stripped 5 bases from V and 2 bases from J, with 15 bases between. Germline V lookup: CDR1 SEHNR, CDR2 FQNEAQ (reference sequence). CDR3 nucleotides: TGTGCCAGCAGCCCCCAAAACAGGGTGCAAGAGACCCAGTACTTC. Translation gives CASSPQNRVQETQYF.

This chain links TRBV15 with TRBJ2-3; TRBD1 agrees at 8 bases. Per germline, CDR1 LNHNV and CDR2 YYDKDF (reference sequence). The CDR3 runs 18 residues. The trim removed 1 base at V and 0 bases at J, leaving 9 bases unmatched. The CDR3 region is CATSRGPTGGYSTDTQYF. The CDR3 DNA reads as TGTGCCACCAGCAGAGGTCCCACAGGGGGTTATAGCACAGATACGCAGTATTTT.

The chain combines TRBV5-4 with TRBJ2-7, with TRBD1 identical over 8 bases. Germline lookup yields CDR1 SGHNT and CDR2 YYREEE (reference sequence). After removal of 0 bases from V and 5 bases from J, the junction contained 13 bases not matched to a gene. CDR3 length: 17 residues. In nucleotides, the CDR3 is TGTGCCAGCAGCTTGGCCCCAGACTGGACAGGGACGGACGAGCAGTACTTC. It is translated as CASSLAPDWTGTDEQYF.

The V and J genes are TRBV6-1 and TRBJ2-7, with 9 bases fitting TRBD1. CDR3 length: 15 residues. The V segment lost 5 bases and the J segment 4 bases; nucleotides outside the gene matches: 9. Germline-derived CDR1 and CDR2 are MNHNS and SASEGT. The CDR3 is CASSSNRGLGYEQYF. The CDR3 coding sequence is TGTGCCAGCAGTTCCAACAGGGGGCTGGGGTACGAGCAGTACTTC.

The chain has TRBV9 and TRBJ2-2; D may be TRBD1 (6 bases). This CDR3 contains 14 residues. V was clipped by 2 bases and J by 4 bases, with 9 bases between them. CDR1 is SGDLS and CDR2 is YYNGEE in the germline V gene. CDR3 sequence reads: CASSVRDTTGELFF. The CDR3 DNA reads TGTGCCAGCAGCGTCAGGGACACCACCGGGGAGCTGTTTTTT.

The chain couples TRBV2 to TRBJ1-2, with D possibly being TRBD1 (6 bases). V was pared by 8 bases and J by 5 bases, with 27 bases between. This CDR3 comprises 17 residues. In germline, CDR1 is SNHLY, CDR2 FYNNEI. This CDR3 reads CASEKSRTVTGPYGYTF. The CDR3 nucleotides read TGTGCCAGCGAAAAATCCAGGACAGTCACCGGGCCTTATGGCTACACCTTC. The full variable domain, completed using reference TRBV2 and TRBJ1-2, is EPEVTQTPSHQVTQMGQEVILRCVPISNHLYFYWYRQILGQKVEFLVSFYNNEISEKSEIFDDQFSVERPDGSNFTLKIRSTKLEDSAMYFCASEKSRTVTGPYGYTFGSGTRLTVV.

This clone was counted only a few times. The chain is built from TRBV7-6 and TRBJ1-2; 7 nucleotides line up with TRBD1. Germline V gene sequence: CDR1 SGHVS, CDR2 FNYEAQ. V lost 5 bases, J lost 4 bases, and 10 bases stayed unmatched. CDR3 length: 15 residues. CDR3 nucleotides: TGTGCCAGCAGCCCTGAGGGACAGCCTATCTATGGCTACACCTTC. Encoded protein: CASSPEGQPIYGYTF.